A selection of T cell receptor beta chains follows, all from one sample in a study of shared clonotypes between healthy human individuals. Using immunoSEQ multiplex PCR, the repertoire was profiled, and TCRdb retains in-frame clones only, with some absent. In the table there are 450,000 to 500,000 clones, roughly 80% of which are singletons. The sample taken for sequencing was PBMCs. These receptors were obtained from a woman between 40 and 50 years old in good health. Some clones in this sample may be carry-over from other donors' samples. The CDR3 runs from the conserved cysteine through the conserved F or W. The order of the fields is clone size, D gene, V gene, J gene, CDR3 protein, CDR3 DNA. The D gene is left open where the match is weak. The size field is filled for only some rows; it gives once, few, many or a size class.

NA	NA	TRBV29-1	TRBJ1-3	CSVSKGGSGNTIYF	TGCAGCGTCTCCAAAGGGGGCTCTGGAAACACCATATATTTT
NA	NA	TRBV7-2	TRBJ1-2	CASSITGIAYYGYTF	TGTGCCAGCAGCATAACAGGGATAGCTTACTATGGCTACACCTTC
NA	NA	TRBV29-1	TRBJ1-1	CSVVGAVNTEAFF	TGCAGCGTTGTCGGGGCGGTGAACACTGAAGCTTTCTTT
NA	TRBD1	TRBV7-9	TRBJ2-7	CASSPPGQGGEQYF	TGTGCCAGCAGCCCTCCGGGACAGGGGGGCGAGCAGTACTTC
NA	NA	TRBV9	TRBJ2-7	CASSPEGSPYEQYF	TGTGCCAGCAGCCCCGAGGGTAGCCCCTACGAGCAGTACTTC
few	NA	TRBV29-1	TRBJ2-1	CSVEVVSRWFF	TGCAGCGTTGAAGTGGTGTCCAGGTGGTTCTTC
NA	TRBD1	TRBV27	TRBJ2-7	CASSARQRDTEPLLRDSLAEQYF	TGTGCCAGCAGCGCCAGACAGCGAGATACGGAACCTTTACTACGGGACAGCTTAGCCGAGCAGTACTTC
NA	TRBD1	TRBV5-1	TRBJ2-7	CASSGQGSSYEQYF	TGCGCCAGCTCGGGACAGGGATCTTCCTACGAGCAGTACTTC
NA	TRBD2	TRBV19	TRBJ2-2	CASSPPVAGMRTGELFF	TGTGCCAGTAGTCCTCCCGTAGCGGGAATGAGGACCGGGGAGCTGTTTTTT
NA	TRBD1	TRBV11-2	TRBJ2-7	CASSSHRGYQYF	TGTGCCAGCAGCTCACACAGGGGGTATCAGTACTTC
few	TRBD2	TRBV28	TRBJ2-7	CASSGLAGGRYEQYF	TGTGCCAGCAGTGGACTAGCGGGAGGGCGCTACGAGCAGTACTTC
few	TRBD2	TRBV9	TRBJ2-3	CASSRDGTSGGTDTQYF	TGTGCCAGCAGCCGCGACGGGACTAGCGGAGGCACAGATACGCAGTATTTT
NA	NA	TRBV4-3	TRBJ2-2	CASSPTERGWTGELFF	TGCGCCAGCAGCCCCACAGAACGGGGGTGGACCGGGGAGCTGTTTTTT
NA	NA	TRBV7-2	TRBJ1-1	CASSLADISNTEAFF	TGTGCCAGCAGCTTAGCGGACATCTCGAACACTGAAGCTTTCTTT
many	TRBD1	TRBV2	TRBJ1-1	CASRTQGTAEAFF	TGTGCCAGCCGGACACAGGGGACAGCTGAAGCTTTCTTT
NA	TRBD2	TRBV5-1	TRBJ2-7	CASSLVLAGTYEQYF	TGCGCCAGCAGCTTGGTCCTAGCGGGCACCTACGAGCAGTACTTC
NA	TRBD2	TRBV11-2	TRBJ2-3	CASSPRTSGRTSTDTQYF	TGTGCCAGCAGCCCCCGGACTAGCGGGAGGACTAGCACAGATACGCAGTATTTT
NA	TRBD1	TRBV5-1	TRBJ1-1	CASSYTGATEAFF	TGCGCCAGCAGCTATACAGGGGCCACTGAAGCTTTCTTT
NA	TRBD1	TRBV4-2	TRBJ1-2	CASSWQGAAGYTF	TGTGCCAGCAGCTGGCAGGGGGCCGCTGGCTACACCTTC
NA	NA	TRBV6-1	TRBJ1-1	CASSLTEAFF	TGTGCCAGCAGTCTCACTGAAGCTTTCTTT
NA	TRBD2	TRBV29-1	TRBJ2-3	CSVEPPGLNTDTQYF	TGCAGCGTTGAGCCCCCGGGACTAAACACAGATACGCAGTATTTT
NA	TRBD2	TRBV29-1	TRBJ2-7	CSVQLAGVYEQYF	TGCAGCGTTCAACTAGCGGGAGTCTACGAGCAGTACTTC
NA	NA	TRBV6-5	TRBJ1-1	CASSMGEMNTEAFF	TGTGCCAGCAGCATGGGGGAGATGAACACTGAAGCTTTCTTT
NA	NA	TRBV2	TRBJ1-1	CASSRQVMNTEAFF	TGTGCCAGCAGCCGACAGGTTATGAACACTGAAGCTTTCTTT
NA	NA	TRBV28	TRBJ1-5	CASSFKGVSNQPQHF	TGTGCCAGCAGTTTCAAGGGGGTCAGCAATCAGCCCCAGCATTTT
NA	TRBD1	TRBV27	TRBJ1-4	CASSYRGLKAFNEKLFF	TGTGCCAGCAGTTACAGGGGCCTCAAGGCCTTTAATGAAAAACTGTTTTTT
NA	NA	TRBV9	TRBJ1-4	CASSVGRQDGEKLFF	TGTGCCAGCAGCGTGGGGCGGCAGGACGGCGAAAAACTGTTTTTT
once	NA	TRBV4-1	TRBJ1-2	CASSQDGHFDGYTF	TGCGCCAGCAGCCAAGATGGGCATTTCGATGGCTACACCTTC
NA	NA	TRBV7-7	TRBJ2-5	CASSPPLPSEMQETQYF	TGTGCTAGCAGCCCTCCTTTACCTAGCGAGATGCAAGAGACCCAGTACTTC
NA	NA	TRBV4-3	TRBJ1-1	CASNRRGGGNTEAFF	TGCGCCAGCAACCGCCGGGGGGGCGGGAACACTGAAGCTTTCTTT
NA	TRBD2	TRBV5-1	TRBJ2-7	CASSLRLAGVGFNEQYF	TGCGCCAGCAGCTTGCGGCTAGCGGGAGTTGGGTTCAACGAGCAGTACTTC
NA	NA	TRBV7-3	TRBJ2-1	CASSPSRAQAFHEQFF	TGTGCCAGCAGCCCAAGTAGGGCCCAGGCGTTCCATGAGCAGTTCTTC